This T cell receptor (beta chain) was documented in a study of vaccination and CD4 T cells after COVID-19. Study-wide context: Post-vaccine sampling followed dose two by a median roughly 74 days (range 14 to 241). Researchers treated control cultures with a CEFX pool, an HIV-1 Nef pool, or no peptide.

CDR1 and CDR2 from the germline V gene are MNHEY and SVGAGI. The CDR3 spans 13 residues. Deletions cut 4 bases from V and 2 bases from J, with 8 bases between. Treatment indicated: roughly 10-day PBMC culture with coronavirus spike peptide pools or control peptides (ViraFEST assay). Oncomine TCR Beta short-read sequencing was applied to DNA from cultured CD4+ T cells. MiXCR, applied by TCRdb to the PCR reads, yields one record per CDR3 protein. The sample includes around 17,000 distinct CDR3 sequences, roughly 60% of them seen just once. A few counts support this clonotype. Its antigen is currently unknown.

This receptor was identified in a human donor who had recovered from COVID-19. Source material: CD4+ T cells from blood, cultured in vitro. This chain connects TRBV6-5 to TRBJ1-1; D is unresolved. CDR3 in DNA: TGTGCCAGCAGTTGGATAAAAAACACTGAAGCTTTCTTT. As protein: CASSWIKNTEAFF.